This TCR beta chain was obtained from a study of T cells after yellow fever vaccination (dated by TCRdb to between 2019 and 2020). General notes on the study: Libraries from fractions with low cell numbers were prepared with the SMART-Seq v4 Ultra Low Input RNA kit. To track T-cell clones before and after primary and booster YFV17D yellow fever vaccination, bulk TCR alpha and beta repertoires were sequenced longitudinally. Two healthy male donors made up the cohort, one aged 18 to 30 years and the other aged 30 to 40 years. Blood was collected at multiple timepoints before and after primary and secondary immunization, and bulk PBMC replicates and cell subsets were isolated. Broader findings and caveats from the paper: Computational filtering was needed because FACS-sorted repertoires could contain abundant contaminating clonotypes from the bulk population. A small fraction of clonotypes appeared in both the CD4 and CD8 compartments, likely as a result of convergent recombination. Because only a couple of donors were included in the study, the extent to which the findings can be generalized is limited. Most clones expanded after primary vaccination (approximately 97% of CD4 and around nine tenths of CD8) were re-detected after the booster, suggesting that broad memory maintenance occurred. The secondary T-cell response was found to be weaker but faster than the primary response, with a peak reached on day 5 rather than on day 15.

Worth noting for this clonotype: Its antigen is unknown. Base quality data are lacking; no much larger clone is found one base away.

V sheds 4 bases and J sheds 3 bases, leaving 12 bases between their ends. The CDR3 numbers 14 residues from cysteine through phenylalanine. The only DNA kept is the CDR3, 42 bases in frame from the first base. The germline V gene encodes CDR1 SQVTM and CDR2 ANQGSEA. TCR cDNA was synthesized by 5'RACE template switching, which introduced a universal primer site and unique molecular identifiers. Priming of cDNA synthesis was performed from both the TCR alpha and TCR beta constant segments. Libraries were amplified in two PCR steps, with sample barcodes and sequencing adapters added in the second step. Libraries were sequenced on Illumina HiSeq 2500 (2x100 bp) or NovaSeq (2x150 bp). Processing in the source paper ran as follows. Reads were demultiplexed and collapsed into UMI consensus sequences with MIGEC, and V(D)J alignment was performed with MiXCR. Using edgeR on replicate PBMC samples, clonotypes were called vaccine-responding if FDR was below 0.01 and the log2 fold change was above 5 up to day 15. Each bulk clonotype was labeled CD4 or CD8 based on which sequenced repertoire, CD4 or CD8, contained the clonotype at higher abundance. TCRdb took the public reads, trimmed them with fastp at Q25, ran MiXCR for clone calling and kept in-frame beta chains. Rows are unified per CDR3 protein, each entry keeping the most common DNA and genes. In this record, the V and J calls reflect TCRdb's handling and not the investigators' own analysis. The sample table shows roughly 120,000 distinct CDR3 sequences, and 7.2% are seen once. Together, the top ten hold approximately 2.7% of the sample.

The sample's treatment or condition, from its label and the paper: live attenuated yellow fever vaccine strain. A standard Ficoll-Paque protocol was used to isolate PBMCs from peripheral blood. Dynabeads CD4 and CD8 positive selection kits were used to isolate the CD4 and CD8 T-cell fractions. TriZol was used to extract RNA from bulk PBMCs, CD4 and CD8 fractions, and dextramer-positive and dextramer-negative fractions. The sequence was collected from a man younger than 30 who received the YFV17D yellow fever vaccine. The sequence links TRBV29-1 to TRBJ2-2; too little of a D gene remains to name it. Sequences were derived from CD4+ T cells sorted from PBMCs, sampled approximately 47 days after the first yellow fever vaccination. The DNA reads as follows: TGCAGCGTTGCACCGGTACGGGACACCGGGGAGCTGTTTTTT. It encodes CSVAPVRDTGELFF.